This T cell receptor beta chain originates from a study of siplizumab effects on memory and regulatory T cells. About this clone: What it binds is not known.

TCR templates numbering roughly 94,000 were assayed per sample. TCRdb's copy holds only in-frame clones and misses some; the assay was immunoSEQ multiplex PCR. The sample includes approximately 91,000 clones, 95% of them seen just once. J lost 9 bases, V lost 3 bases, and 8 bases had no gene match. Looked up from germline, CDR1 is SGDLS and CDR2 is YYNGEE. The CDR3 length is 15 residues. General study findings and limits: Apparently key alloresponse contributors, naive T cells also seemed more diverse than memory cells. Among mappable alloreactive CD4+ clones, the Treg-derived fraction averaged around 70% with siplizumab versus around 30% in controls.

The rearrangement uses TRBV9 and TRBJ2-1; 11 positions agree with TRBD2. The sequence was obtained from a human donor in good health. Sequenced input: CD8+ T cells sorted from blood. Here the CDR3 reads CASSDDSGRAFEQFF. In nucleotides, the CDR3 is TGTGCCAGCAGCGACGATAGCGGGAGGGCCTTTGAGCAGTTCTTC.